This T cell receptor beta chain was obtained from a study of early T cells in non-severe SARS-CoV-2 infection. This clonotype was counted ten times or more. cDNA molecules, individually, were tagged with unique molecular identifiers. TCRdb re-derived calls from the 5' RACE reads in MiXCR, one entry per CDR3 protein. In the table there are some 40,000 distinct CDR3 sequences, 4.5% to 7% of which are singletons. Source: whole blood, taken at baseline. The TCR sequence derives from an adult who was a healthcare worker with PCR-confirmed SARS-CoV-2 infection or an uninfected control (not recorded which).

Written as DNA, the CDR3 is TGTGCCAGCAGCCCCGAACCAGGCTCAGATACGCAGTATTTT. This translates into CASSPEPGSDTQYF. This chain joins TRBV5-6 and TRBJ2-3; no reliable D call. The CDR3 consists of 14 residues. Germline values: CDR1 SGHDT, CDR2 YYEEEE. V was pared by 4 bases and J by 4 bases, with 13 bases between.